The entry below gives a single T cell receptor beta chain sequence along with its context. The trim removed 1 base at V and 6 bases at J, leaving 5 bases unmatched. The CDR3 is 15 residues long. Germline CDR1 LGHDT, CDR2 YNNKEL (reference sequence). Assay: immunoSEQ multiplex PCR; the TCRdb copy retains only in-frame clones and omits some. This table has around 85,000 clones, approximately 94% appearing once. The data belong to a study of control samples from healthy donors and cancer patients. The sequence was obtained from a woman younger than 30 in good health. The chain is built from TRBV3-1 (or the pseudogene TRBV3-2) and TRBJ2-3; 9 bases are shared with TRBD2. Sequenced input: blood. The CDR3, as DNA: TGTGCCAGCAGCCAAGGACTAGCGGTGAGGGATACGCAGTATTTT. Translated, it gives CASSQGLAVRDTQYF.